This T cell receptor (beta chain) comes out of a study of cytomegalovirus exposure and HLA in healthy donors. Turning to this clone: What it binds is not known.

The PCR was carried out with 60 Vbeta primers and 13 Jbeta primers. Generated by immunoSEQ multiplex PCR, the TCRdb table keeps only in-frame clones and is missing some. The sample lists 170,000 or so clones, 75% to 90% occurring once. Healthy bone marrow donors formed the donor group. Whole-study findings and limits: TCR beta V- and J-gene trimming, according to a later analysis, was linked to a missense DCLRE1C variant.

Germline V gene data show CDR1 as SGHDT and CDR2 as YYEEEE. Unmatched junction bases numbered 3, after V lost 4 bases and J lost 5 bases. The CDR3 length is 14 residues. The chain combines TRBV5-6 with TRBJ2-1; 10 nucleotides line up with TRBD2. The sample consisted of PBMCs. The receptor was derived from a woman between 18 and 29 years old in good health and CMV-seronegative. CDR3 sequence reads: CASSPGLADNEQFF. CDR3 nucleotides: TGTGCCAGCAGCCCTGGACTAGCGGACAATGAGCAGTTCTTC.